A selection of T cell receptor beta chains follows, all from one sample in a study of blood T cell repertoires in COVID-19. The table came from immunoSEQ multiplex PCR; TCRdb's copy has only in-frame clones and leaves some out. The table includes about 190,000 clones, roughly 88% detected once. Material for sequencing was peripheral blood. The receptors here all came from a woman aged 40 to 49 who had recovered from COVID-19. CDR3s include the opening cysteine and the closing phenylalanine or tryptophan.

TRBJ2-5 | TRBV27 | CASSAAGGVGTQYF
TRBJ1-2 | TRBV4-3 | CASSQDVAVGANYGYTF
TRBJ2-3 | TRBV19 | CASSRLAGSVGGDTQYF
TRBJ1-1 | TRBV7-2 | CASRYTGDTEAFF
TRBJ1-6 | TRBV6-5 | CASSYYGQGSSPLHF
TRBJ1-1 | TRBV10-3 | CAISRDRNTEAFF
TRBJ1-5 | TRBV28 | CASSPGSQGGNQPQHF
TRBJ2-1 | TRBV7-7 | CASSIEGQGYNEQFF
TRBJ2-3 | TRBV3-1/TRBV3-2 | CASSHVPGQGIGADTQYF
TRBJ1-6 | TRBV6-6 | CASSYTYSPLHF
TRBJ1-1 | TRBV30 | CAWSRTYRERNTEAFF
TRBJ1-3 | TRBV28 | CASSLLTGKGNTIYF
TRBJ2-1 | TRBV30 | CAWERVYNEQFF
TRBJ2-5 | TRBV7-2 | CASSSPTSPETQYF
TRBJ1-3 | TRBV14 | CASSQGRLSGNTIYF
TRBJ2-1 | TRBV10-3 | CASGTSGLNEQFF
TRBJ2-5 | TRBV13 | CASSAAEGETQYF
TRBJ1-1 | TRBV11-2 | CASSPPGGMKAFF
TRBJ2-7 | TRBV5-1 | CASRRDSSYEQYF
TRBJ1-2 | TRBV28 | CASRGEPAYGYTF
TRBJ2-5 | TRBV5-1 | CASSVGLRETQYF
TRBJ2-7 | TRBV7-3 | CASSLAGGNYEQYF
TRBJ2-1 | TRBV5-1 | CASSTSGDSYNEQFF
TRBJ2-2 | TRBV28 | CASSRTKNTGELFF
TRBJ2-1 | TRBV7-3 | CASTGGTGQFF
TRBJ2-2 | TRBV5-1 | CASSSRVSSGELFF
TRBJ2-1 | TRBV9 | CASSPSSGRATNEQFF
TRBJ2-5 | TRBV27 | CASSLGLLETQYF
TRBJ2-3 | TRBV2 | CASSDSSDYTDTQYF
TRBJ1-6 | TRBV5-4 | CASSLWAGEANSPLHF
TRBJ2-7 | TRBV9 | CASSVVEGKLGGDYEQYF
TRBJ2-5 | TRBV9 | CASSVAGGAETQYF
TRBJ1-1 | TRBV6-1 | CASSEPGQGTEAFF
TRBJ1-4 | TRBV4-2 | CASSQDRTGGWEKLFF
TRBJ2-1 | TRBV4-2 | CASSQGDDYYNEQFF
TRBJ2-3 | TRBV29-1 | CSVEPGLLSTDTQYF
TRBJ2-2 | TRBV14 | CASSPGLNTGELFF
TRBJ2-2 | TRBV6-5 | CASSQSGPGELFF
TRBJ2-7 | TRBV12-3/TRBV12-4 | CASRGGGFYEQYF
TRBJ1-2 | TRBV14 | CASSRRISTPVYGYTF
TRBJ2-1 | TRBV28 | CASSELAGGLNEQFF
TRBJ1-3 | TRBV11-2 | CASSLDYHSSSGNTIYF
TRBJ1-6 | TRBV5-1 | CASSRTGVSPLHF
TRBJ1-1 | TRBV6-6 | CASTGDNTEAFF
TRBJ1-1 | TRBV6-2/TRBV6-3 | CASSRTRDTEAFF
TRBJ1-2 | TRBV11-2 | CASSLRQGNYGYTF
TRBJ2-7 | TRBV4-3 | CASSQALGGSSYEQYF
TRBJ2-7 | TRBV9 | CASSVKDSSYEQYF
TRBJ2-5 | TRBV6-2/TRBV6-3 | CASSPGTSGTQYF
TRBJ1-1 | TRBV4-3 | CASSQERGTGMNTEAFF
TRBJ1-5 | TRBV29-1 | CSVAGERNQPQHF
TRBJ2-7 | TRBV7-9 | CASSLDQGVEYF
TRBJ2-3 | TRBV18 | CASSPTGDTQYF
TRBJ1-1 | TRBV7-2 | CASSLADRVGTEAFF